These 14 T cell receptor beta chains were sequenced from one sample in a study of shared clonotypes between healthy human individuals. Sequencing used immunoSEQ multiplex PCR; TCRdb keeps in-frame clones, though not all of them. The sample lists some 1,100,000 clones, 75% to 85% occurring once. The sequenced sample consisted of memory CD4+ T cells from PBMCs. The subset is: CD45RA-negative fraction. The receptors were sampled from a man aged 18 to 30 in good health. Some clones in this sample may be carry-over from other donors' samples.

This sequence joins TRBV9 and TRBJ1-2, with 7 bases lining up with TRBD1. The junction had 4 bases not matched to a gene; V was cut back by 2 bases and J by 6 bases. The germline CDR1 and CDR2 sequences are SGDLS and YYNGEE. The CDR3 length is 13 residues. Written as DNA, the CDR3 is TGTGCCAGCAGCGTGACAGGGCGGGATGGCTACACCTTC. Translated, it gives CASSVTGRDGYTF.

The V gene is TRBV2, the J gene TRBJ2-5; a weak D match, TRBD1 (6 bases). Germline-derived CDR1 and CDR2 are SNHLY and FYNNEI. The V end lost 0 bases, the J end lost 5 bases, and 16 bases lay between the germline ends. The CDR3 loop spans 16 amino acids. The DNA of the CDR3 is TGTGCCAGCAGTGAAGCGCCCAAGAATAGGGGGGAGACCCAGTACTTC. It encodes CASSEAPKNRGETQYF.

This clone was found once. Here the CDR3 DNA reads TGCGCCAGCAGCCGCACTGACAGGGTTAGTTACAATGAGCAGTTCTTC. Translated, it gives CASSRTDRVSYNEQFF. The chain carries TRBV4-3 and TRBJ2-1, with 7 positions matching TRBD1. The V segment lost 4 bases and the J segment 4 bases; nucleotides outside the gene matches: 10. The CDR3 consists of 16 residues. The V gene's germline CDR1 is LGHNA and CDR2 YSLEER.

This clone was seen once. V and J are TRBV7-2 and TRBJ2-3; D call uncertain. This CDR3 contains 12 residues. Germline V gene lookup returns CDR1 SGHTA and CDR2 FQGNSA. Between the trimmed V and J ends, which lost 6 bases and 2 bases, there was a span of 6 bases. The CDR3 DNA follows: TGTGCCAGCAGGCCATTCACAGATACGCAGTATTTT. It yields the protein CASRPFTDTQYF.

A note on this clone: A much larger clone is a single base away; this may be a read error. The same CDR3 also results from other DNA sequences found in this sample. The chain has TRBV28 and TRBJ2-7; no reliable D call. V lost 5 bases and J 0 bases, leaving 5 bases between the germline ends. CDR1 and CDR2 from the germline V gene are MDHEN and SYDVKM. This CDR3 spans 12 amino acids. Here the CDR3 DNA reads TGTGCCAGCAGTCCCAGCTCCTACGAGCAGTACTTC. It specifies CASSPSSYEQYF.

The chain employs TRBV4-1 and TRBJ2-7, with D hard to call. With 4 bases removed from V and 2 bases from J, the gap between germline ends came to 12 bases. Germline-derived CDR1 and CDR2 are MGHRA and YSYEKL. The CDR3 has 14 amino acids. CDR3 amino acids: CASSREVVAYEQYF. The CDR3 coding sequence is TGCGCCAGCAGCCGCGAGGTCGTGGCCTACGAGCAGTACTTC.

The chain has TRBV2 and TRBJ1-4; D remains ambiguous. Germline CDR1 reads SNHLY; CDR2 reads FYNNEI. The CDR3 sequence is 15 residues long. The V end was cut by 6 bases, the J end by 3 bases, with 14 bases between. CDR3 residues: CASRTLWGSNEKLFF. The CDR3 DNA reads TGTGCCAGCAGGACACTTTGGGGATCTAATGAAAAACTGTTTTTT.

This clone was seen many times. This sequence joins TRBV7-3 and TRBJ2-1; 7 bases are shared with TRBD2. V dropped 0 bases and J dropped 4; count of bases not matched to a gene: 6. CDR1 and CDR2 (germline): SGHTA, FQGTGA. The CDR3 has 16 amino acids. The CDR3 nucleotides are TGTGCCAGCAGCTTAACGAGCGGGACCACTTACAATGAGCAGTTCTTC. Translated: CASSLTSGTTYNEQFF.

As concerns this clone: The same CDR3 arises from other DNA sequences in this sample as well. V usage is TRBV4-3 and J usage is TRBJ1-1, with D tentatively TRBD1 (6 bases). The CDR3 runs to 14 residues. V shed 3 bases and J shed 0 bases, with 8 bases lying between them. Per germline, CDR1 LGHNA and CDR2 YSLEER. CDR3: CASSQGHLNTEAFF. CDR3 in DNA: TGCGCCAGCAGCCAGGGACATCTGAACACTGAAGCTTTCTTT.

This chain connects TRBV27 to TRBJ2-4; 8 bases agree with TRBD1. This CDR3 spans 13 amino acids. Unmatched junction bases numbered 3, after V lost 6 bases and J lost 5 bases. CDR1 is MNHEY and CDR2 is SMNVEV in the germline V gene (reference sequence). CDR3 region: CASRRTGQNIQYF. For the CDR3, the DNA is TGTGCCAGCAGACGGACAGGGCAAAACATTCAGTACTTC.

This clone was detected once. The V and J genes are TRBV7-2 and TRBJ2-1; D not certain. The germline gives CDR1 SGHTA, CDR2 FQGNSA. The CDR3 runs to 16 residues. V dropped 2 bases and J dropped 1 base, with 12 bases sitting between them. The CDR3 here is CASSLSRAGSYNEQFF. CDR3 DNA sequence: TGTGCCAGCAGCTTATCCCGGGCCGGGTCCTACAATGAGCAGTTCTTC.

This clone has ten or more counts. The V call is TRBV29-1, the J call TRBJ2-3; D is possibly TRBD1 (6 bases). Germline loops: CDR1 SQVTM, CDR2 ANQGSEA. The CDR3 is made up of 13 amino acids. Trimming removed 2 bases at V and 5 bases at J, with 11 bases between. The CDR3 DNA sequence: TGCAGCGTTGAATTCCGCAGGGGAGATACGCAGTATTTT. It codes for CSVEFRRGDTQYF.

V and J are TRBV5-1 and TRBJ2-1, with 8 bases identical to TRBD2. The J segment lost 3 bases and the V segment lost 0 bases, leaving 5 bases of the junction unmatched. This CDR3 region has 16 residues. The germline V gene encodes CDR1 SGHRS and CDR2 YFSETQ. The DNA for the CDR3 is TGCGCCAGCAGCTTGGCCGACCTAGCGGGCTACAATGAGCAGTTCTTC. This sequence encodes CASSLADLAGYNEQFF.

In the case of this clone: A read error may explain this, as a much larger clone is one base away. The gene calls are TRBV9 and TRBJ2-5; D ambiguous. The germline V gene has CDR1 SGDLS and CDR2 YYNGEE. There are 16 residues in the CDR3. CDR3 DNA sequence: TGTGCCAGCAGCGTAGGTCGGCAGAGTAGCCAAGAGGCCCAGTACTTC. This translates into CASSVGRQSSQEAQYF.